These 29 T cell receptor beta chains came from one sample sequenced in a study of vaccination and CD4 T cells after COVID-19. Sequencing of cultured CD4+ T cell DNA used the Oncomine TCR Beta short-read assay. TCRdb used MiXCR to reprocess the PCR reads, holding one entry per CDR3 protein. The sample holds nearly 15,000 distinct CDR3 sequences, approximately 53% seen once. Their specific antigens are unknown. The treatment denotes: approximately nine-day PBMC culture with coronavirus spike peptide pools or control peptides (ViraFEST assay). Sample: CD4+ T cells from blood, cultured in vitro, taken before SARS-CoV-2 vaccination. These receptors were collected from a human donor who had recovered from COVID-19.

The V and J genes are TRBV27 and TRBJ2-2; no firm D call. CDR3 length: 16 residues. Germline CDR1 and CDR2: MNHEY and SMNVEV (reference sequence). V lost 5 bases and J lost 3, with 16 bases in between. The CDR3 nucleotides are TGTGCCAGCAGTAAAGATGTCAGCCCACACACCGGGGAGCTGTTTTTT. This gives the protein CASSKDVSPHTGELFF.

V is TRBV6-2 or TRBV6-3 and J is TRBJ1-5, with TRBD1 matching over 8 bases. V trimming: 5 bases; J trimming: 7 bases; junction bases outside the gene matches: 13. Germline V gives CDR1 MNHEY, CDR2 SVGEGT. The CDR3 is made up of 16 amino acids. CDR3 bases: TGTGCCAGCAGTCACGCCGGGACAGGACTTGGACAGCCCCAGCATTTT. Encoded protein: CASSHAGTGLGQPQHF.

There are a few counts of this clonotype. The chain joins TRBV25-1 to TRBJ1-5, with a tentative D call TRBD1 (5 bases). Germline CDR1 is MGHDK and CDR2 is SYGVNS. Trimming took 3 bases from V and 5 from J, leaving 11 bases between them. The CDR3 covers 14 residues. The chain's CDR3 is CASSEGRAHQPQHF. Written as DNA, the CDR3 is TGTGCCAGCAGTGAGGGCAGGGCCCATCAGCCCCAGCATTTT.

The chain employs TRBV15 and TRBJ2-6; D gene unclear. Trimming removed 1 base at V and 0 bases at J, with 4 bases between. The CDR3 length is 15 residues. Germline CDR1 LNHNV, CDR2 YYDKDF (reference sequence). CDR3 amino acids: CATSRGASGANVLTF. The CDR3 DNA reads TGTGCCACCAGCAGAGGTGCCTCTGGGGCCAACGTCCTGACTTTC.

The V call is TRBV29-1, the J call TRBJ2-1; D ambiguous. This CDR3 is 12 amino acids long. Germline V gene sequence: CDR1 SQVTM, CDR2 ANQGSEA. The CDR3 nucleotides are TGCACCACGGGCATCCTCGGGAATGAGCAGTTCTTC. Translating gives CTTGILGNEQFF.

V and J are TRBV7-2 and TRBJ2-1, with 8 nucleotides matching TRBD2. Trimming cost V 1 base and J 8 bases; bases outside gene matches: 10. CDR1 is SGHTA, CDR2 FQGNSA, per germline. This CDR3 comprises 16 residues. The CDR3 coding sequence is TGTGCCAGCAGCTTAGTACGGGGGGGCGTGGCTGATGAGCAGTTCTTC. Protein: CASSLVRGGVADEQFF.

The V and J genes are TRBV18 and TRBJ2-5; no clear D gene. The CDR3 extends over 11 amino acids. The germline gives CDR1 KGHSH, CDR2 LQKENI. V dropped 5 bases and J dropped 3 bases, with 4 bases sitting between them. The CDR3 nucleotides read TGTGCCAGCTCAGACAAAGAGACCCAGTACTTC. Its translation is CASSDKETQYF.

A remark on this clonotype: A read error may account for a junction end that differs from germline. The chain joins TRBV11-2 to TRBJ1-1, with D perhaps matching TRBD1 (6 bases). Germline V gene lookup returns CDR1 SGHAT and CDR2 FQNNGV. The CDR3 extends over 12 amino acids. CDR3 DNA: TGTGCCAGCAGCTCGACCGACAGGACAGTGATATTT. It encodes CASSSTDRTVIF.

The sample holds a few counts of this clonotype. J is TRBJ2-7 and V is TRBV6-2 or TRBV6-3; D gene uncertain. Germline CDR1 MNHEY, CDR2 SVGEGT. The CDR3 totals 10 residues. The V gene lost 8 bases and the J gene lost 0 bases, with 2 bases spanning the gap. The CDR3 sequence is CASGSYEQYF. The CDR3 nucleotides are TGTGCCAGCGGCTCCTACGAGCAGTACTTC.

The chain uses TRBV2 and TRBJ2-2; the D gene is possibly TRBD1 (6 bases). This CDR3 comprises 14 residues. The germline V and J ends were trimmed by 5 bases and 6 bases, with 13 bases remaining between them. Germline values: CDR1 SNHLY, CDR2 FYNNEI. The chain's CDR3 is CASSYWTVPGELFF. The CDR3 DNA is TGTGCCAGCAGTTACTGGACAGTTCCCGGGGAGCTGTTTTTT.

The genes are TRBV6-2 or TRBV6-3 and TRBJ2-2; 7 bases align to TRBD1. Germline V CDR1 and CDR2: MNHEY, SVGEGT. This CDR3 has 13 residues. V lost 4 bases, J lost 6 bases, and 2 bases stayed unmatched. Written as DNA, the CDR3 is TGTGCCAGCAGTTCACAGGGGCCCGGGGAGCTGTTTTTT. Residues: CASSSQGPGELFF.

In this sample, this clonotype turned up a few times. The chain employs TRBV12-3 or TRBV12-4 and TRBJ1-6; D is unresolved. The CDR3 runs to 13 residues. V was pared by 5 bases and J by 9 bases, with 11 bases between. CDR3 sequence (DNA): TGTGCCAGCAGTCAAACGCCGGGTTCACCCCTCCACTTT. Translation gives CASSQTPGSPLHF.

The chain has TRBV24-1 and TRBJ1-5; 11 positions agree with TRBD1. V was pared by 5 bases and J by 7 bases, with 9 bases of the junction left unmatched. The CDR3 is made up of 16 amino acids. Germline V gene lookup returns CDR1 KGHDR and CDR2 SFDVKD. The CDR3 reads CATSARRTGGGQPQHF. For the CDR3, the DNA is TGTGCCACCAGTGCGCGCCGGACAGGGGGCGGCCAGCCCCAGCATTTT.

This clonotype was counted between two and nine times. This CDR3 is CASSYDRARAKNIQYF. The CDR3 DNA reads TGTGCCAGCAGCTACGACAGGGCGCGGGCCAAAAACATTCAGTACTTC. V usage is TRBV6-2 or TRBV6-3 and J usage is TRBJ2-4, with 7 bases aligning to TRBD1. The CDR3 is made up of 16 amino acids. Germline CDR1 and CDR2: MNHEY and SVGEGT. After removal of 6 bases from V and 1 base from J, the junction contained 9 bases not matched to a gene.

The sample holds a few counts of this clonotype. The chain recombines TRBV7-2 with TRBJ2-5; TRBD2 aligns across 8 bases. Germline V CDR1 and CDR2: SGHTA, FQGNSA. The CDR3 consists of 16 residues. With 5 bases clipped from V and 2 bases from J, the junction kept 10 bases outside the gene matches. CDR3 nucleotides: TGTGCCAGCAGCCGGAACCCCGGGGGGGCTCAAGAGACCCAGTACTTC. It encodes CASSRNPGGAQETQYF.

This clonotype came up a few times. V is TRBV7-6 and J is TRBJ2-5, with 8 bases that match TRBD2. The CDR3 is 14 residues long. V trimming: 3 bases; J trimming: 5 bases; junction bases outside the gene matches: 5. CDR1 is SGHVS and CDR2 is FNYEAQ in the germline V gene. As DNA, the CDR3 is TGTGCCAGCAGCTTTAGGCGGGGGGTTGAGACCCAGTACTTC. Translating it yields CASSFRRGVETQYF.

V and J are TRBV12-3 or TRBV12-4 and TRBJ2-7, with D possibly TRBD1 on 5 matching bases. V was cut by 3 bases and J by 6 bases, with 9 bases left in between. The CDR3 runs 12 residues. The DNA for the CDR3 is TGTGCCAGCAGTTTTGGAAGGGGCGAGCAGTACTTC. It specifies CASSFGRGEQYF.

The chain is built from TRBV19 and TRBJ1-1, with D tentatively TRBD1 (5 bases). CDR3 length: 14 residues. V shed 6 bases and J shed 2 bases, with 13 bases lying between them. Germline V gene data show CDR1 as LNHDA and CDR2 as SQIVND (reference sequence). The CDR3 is CASSTPGINTEAFF. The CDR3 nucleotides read TGTGCCAGTAGCACACCAGGGATTAACACTGAAGCTTTCTTT.

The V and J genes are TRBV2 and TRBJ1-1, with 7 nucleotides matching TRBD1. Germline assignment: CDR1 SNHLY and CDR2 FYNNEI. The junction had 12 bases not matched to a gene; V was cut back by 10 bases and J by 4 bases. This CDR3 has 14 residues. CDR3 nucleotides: TGTGCCATCTCACAGGGGTCGGTGGGCACTGAAGCTTTCTTT. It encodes CAISQGSVGTEAFF.

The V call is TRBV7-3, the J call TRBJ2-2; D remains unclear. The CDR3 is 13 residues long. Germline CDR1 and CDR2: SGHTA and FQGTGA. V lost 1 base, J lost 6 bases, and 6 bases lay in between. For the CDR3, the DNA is TGTGCCAGCAGCTTAAGGGGTCCCGGGGAGCTGTTTTTT. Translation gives CASSLRGPGELFF. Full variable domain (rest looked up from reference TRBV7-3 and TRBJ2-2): GAGVSQTPSNKVTEKGKYVELRCDPISGHTALYWYRQSLGQGPEFLIYFQGTGAADDSGLPNDRFFAVRPEGSVSTLKIQRTERGDSAVYLCASSLRGPGELFFGEGSRLTVL.

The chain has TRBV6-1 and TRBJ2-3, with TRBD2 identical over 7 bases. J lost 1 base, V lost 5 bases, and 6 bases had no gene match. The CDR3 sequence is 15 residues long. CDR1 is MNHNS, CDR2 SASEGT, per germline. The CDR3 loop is CASSTMAGGTDTQYF. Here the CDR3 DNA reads TGTGCCAGCAGTACGATGGCGGGGGGCACAGATACGCAGTATTTT.

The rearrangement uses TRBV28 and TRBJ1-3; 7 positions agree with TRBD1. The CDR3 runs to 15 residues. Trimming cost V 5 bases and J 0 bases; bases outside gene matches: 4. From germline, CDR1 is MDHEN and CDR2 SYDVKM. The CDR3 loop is CASSTGQASGNTIYF. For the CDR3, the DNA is TGTGCCAGCAGTACAGGACAGGCCTCTGGAAACACCATATATTTT.

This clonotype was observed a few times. The CDR3, as DNA: TGTGCCAGCAGGAACCGCAGGGCTTTCTTT. Its translation is CASRNRRAFF. The V gene is TRBV2, the J gene TRBJ1-1; D is unclear. The CDR3 runs 10 residues. The germline V gene has CDR1 SNHLY and CDR2 FYNNEI. The germline V and J ends were trimmed by 6 bases and 11 bases, with 10 bases remaining between them.

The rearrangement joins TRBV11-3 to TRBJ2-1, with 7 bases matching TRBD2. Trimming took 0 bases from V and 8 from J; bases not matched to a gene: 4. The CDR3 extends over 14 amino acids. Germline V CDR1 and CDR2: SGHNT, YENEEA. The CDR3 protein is CASSLDRGVYEQFF. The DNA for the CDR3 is TGTGCCAGCAGCTTAGATCGGGGGGTGTATGAGCAGTTCTTC.

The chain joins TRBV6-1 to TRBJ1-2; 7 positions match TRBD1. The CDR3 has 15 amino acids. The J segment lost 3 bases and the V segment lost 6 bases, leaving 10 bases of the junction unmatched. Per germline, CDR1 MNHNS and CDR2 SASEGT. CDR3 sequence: CASSRNRQGYYGYTF. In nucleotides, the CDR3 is TGTGCCAGCAGCCGGAACCGACAGGGTTACTATGGCTACACCTTC.

The CDR3 sequence is CASSGQGASGNTIYF. For the CDR3, the DNA is TGTGCCAGCAGTGGACAGGGGGCCTCTGGAAACACCATATATTTT. This rearrangement joins TRBV25-1 to TRBJ1-3; 10 nucleotides match TRBD1. Germline V gives CDR1 MGHDK, CDR2 SYGVNS. This CDR3 is 15 amino acids long. Unmatched junction bases numbered 0, after V lost 4 bases and J lost 0 bases.

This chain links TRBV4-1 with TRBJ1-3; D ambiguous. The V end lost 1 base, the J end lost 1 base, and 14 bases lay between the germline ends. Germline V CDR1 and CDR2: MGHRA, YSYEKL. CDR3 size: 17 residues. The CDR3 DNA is TGCGCCAGCAGCCAAGCTGGACTTGCGGGGTCTGGAAACACCATATATTTT. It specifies CASSQAGLAGSGNTIYF.

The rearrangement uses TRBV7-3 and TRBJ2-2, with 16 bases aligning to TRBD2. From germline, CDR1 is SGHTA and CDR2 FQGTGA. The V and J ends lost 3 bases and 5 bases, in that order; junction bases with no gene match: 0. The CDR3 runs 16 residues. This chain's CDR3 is CASSLGLAGGTGELFF. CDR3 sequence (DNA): TGTGCCAGCAGCTTGGGACTAGCGGGAGGGACCGGGGAGCTGTTTTTT.

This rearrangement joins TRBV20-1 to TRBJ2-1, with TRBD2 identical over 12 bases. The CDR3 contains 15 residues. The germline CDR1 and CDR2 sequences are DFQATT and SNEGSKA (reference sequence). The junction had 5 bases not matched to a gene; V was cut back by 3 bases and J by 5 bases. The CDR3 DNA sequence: TGCAGTGCTAGGAAGACTAGCGGGAGAGACAATGAGCAGTTCTTC. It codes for CSARKTSGRDNEQFF.